Sequencing of this T cell receptor (beta chain) was carried out in a study of blood T cell repertoires in COVID-19 (dated by TCRdb to the early 2020s). With respect to the entire study: Collaborator samples came from the United States, Italy and Spain and covered acute and convalescent phases of COVID-19. Samples were obtained from the ongoing ImmuneRACE study (first 160 participants) and from over 1,000 subjects provided by 6 global collaborators. Deeply sampled blood TCRbeta repertoires from subjects exposed to, actively infected with, or recovered from COVID-19 were included in the dataset. A freely available public database, intended as a resource for researchers studying the immune response to SARS-CoV-2, is where the repertoires were released. The material from the prospective study consisted of cDNA or gDNA derived from T cells, B-cell-depleted T cells, or PBMCs. Where available, HLA class I and class II types were obtained from metadata supplied by the sample provider rather than from assay-based typing. A de-identified subject ID, COVID-19 status, age in years and sex were almost always included in the sample metadata.

Results the study describes overall, beyond this receptor: The amount of clinical and demographic metadata varied by source and participant and was provided uncurated.

TCRbeta CDR3 regions were amplified from genomic DNA using the immunoSEQ Assay, a bias-controlled multiplex PCR. The source study handled its data this way. The number of nucleated cells in each sample was estimated from the amplification of reference gene primers within the assay. To quantify the absolute abundance of each unique TCRbeta CDR3 rearrangement, sequence reads were collapsed and filtered. For each sample, productive Simpson clonality was calculated as the square root of Simpson's diversity index across productive rearrangements. TCRdb holds this immuneACCESS table with in-frame rearrangements only. Some clones are missing; in checked studies, unresolved V genes explain under half, and the rest has no known cause. V and J calls and clone size come straight from that table; D and trimming were deduced from the DNA. Within this sample are roughly 66,000 clones, with about nine tenths of them counted one time only. 7.3% of the sample is held by the ten biggest clonotypes.

On this clone itself: Its antigen is not yet known. Qualities for individual bases were not recorded, and no much larger clone is one base off.

Collaborating institutions collected whole blood in K2EDTA tubes following their own protocols. Collaborator samples were shipped for TCRbeta analysis as frozen whole blood, isolated PBMCs, or DNA extracted from either sample type. A distance of 25 bases separates the germline ends of V and J, which lose 3 bases and 1 base respectively. The CDR3 sequence holds 20 residues, the cysteine and phenylalanine included. Only CDR3 DNA is held: 60 bases, read in frame from base 1. According to the germline V gene (reference sequence), CDR1 reads LNHDA and CDR2 reads SQIVND. The sample was peripheral blood. The sequence joins TRBV19 to TRBJ2-1; the D region possibly corresponds to TRBD2 (5 bases align). The clonotype originates from a human donor in a cohort sampled during active COVID-19. The DNA sequence follows: TGTGCCAGTAGTATCGAGGGTATTCTCCTCCAGGCCATTTCCTACAATGAGCAGTTCTTC. Its protein reads: CASSIEGILLQAISYNEQFF.